Sequencing of this T cell receptor beta chain was carried out in a study of early T cells in non-severe SARS-CoV-2 infection. CDR1 and CDR2 (germline): SNHLY, FYNNEI. The CDR3 covers 13 residues. V lost 6 bases and J lost 5; bases outside the gene matches: 3. In its sample, this clonotype was seen a few times. MiXCR, run by TCRdb on the 5' RACE reads, gives a single entry per CDR3 protein. The sample carries roughly 100,000 distinct CDR3 sequences, under 15% recorded once. The sequenced material came from whole blood. This receptor was taken from an adult who was a healthcare worker with PCR-confirmed SARS-CoV-2 infection or an uninfected control (not recorded which). The chain has TRBV2 and TRBJ2-5, with 10 bases aligning to TRBD2. CDR3 sequence (DNA): TGTGCCAGCAGGGGGACTAGCGTGGAGACCCAGTACTTC. It codes for CASRGTSVETQYF.